Below, one TCR beta chain is given with its context. Libraries were prepared by immunoSEQ multiplex PCR; TCRdb keeps only in-frame clonotypes and omits some of them. The repertoire holds more than 9,000 clones, with 85% to 90% as singletons. The CDR3 is made up of 16 amino acids. Trimming removed 4 bases from V and 1 base from J, with 14 bases in between. Germline lookup yields CDR1 SQVTM and CDR2 ANQGSEA. This entry is derived from a study of T cell changes during pregnancy in multiple sclerosis. The chain links TRBV29-1 to TRBJ2-6; the D gene is possibly TRBD1 (6 bases). The material was CD8+ T cells from peripheral blood mononuclear cells, obtained in the first trimester of pregnancy. The sequence derives from a female donor in good health, enrolled as a control in a pregnancy study. In DNA form, the CDR3 reads TGCAGCGTTGTGGACAGCTACGGATCTGGGGCCAACGTCCTGACTTTC. The encoded protein is CSVVDSYGSGANVLTF.